This record concerns one TCR beta chain sequence. Methods used by the authors: Amplification from reference gene primers served as the basis for estimated nucleated cell counts. Assay used: immunoSEQ multiplex PCR; TCRdb lists only in-frame clones, some missing. That table supplies the V and J calls and clone size; D and trimming were determined from the DNA. Counted here are roughly 97,000 clones, approximately 89% occurring once; the ten biggest clones make up 15% to 20%. This entry is derived from a study of blood T cell repertoires in COVID-19. The V end was cut by 0 bases, the J end by 3 bases, with 13 bases between. Per the germline V gene, CDR1 is SGHRS and CDR2 is YFSETQ. The CDR3 is made up of 15 amino acids.

What was sequenced was peripheral blood. The chain has TRBV5-1 and TRBJ2-7; D is perhaps TRBD2 (5 bases). The TCR was taken from a human donor in a cohort sampled during active COVID-19. CDR3 protein: CASSLGGGQDYEQYF. CDR3 coding DNA: TGCGCCAGCAGCTTGGGAGGCGGGCAGGACTACGAGCAGTACTTC.